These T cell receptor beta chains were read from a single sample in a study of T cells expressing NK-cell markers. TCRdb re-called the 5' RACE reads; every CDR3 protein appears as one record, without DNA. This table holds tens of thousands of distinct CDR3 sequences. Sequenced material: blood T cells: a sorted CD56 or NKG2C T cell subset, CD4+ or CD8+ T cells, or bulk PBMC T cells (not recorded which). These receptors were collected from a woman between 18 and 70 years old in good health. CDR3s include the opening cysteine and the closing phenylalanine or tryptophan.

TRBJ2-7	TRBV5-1	CASSDRDGGLEQYF
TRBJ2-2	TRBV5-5	CASSFLGKGGELFF
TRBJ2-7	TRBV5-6	CASRIRDSAYEQYF
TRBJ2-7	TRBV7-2	CASSPTGFSTEQYF
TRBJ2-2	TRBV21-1	CASSKGGLANTGELFF
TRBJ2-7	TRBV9	CANSVEESAYEQYF
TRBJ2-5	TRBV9	CASSTRAYSTGLNEETQYF
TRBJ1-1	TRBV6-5	CASSYPRTGGFRNTEAFF
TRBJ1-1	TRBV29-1	CSVEDRGTGGAYTEAFF
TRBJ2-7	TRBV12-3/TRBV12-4	CASSQGIRDRPYEQYF
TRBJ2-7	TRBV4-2	CASSQPLGTRAAYEQYF
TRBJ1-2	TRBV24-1	CATYPLDRSYGYTF
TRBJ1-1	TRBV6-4	CASSDRRTTEAFF
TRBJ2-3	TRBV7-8	CASSPQRGAKDTQYF
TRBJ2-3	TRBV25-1	CASSGAPGRHSSNFTDTQYF
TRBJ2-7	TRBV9	CASSAGLAGATYEQYF
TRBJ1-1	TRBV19	CASTRGQHTEAFF
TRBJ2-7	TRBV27	CASSLSLGPPYEQYF
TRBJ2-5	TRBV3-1	CASSAYQRAQETQYF
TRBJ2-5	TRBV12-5	CASGPPGFTGRETQYF
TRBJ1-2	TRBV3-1	CASSSRYGYTF
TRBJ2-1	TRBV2	CASSPILVTYNEQFF
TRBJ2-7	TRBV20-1	CSARDIDSYEQYF
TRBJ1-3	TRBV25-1	CASSEYFPTRPGNTIYF
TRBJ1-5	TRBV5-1	CASSLGEGAGQPQHF
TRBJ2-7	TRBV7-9	CASSLWYEGPNYEQYF
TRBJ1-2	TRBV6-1	CASSGGDRVHYGYTF
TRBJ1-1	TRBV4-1	CASSQDRENTEAFF
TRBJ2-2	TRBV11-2	CASSLTSGNTGELFF
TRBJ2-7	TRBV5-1	CASSGGLGYEQYF
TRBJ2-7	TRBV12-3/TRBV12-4	CASSFWTYGYEQYF
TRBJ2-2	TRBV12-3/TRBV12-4	CASSGPSTGELFF
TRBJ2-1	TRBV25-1	CASSQGGANEQFF
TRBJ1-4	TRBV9	CASSVQAGATNEKLFF
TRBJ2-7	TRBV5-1	CASSFKSEVEQYF
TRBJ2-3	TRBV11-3	CASSLAAGDTQYF
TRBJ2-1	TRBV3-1	CASSQRLPSSYNEQFF
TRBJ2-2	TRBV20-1	CSAREGGLNTGELFF
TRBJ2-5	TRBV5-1	CASSPSSSGGSLGTQYF
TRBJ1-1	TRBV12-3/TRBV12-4	CASSPTGSTEAFF
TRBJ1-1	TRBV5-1	CASSVDRGWTEAFF
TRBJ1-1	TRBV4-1	CASSQAYRANTEAFF
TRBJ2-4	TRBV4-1	CASSPRDNTDKNIQYF
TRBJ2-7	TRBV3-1	CASSQEGGSYYEQYF
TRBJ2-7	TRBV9	CASSPGQSSYEQYF